These 29 T cell receptor beta chains were all obtained from the same sample, sequenced in a study of cytomegalovirus exposure and HLA in healthy donors. Only in-frame clones appear in the TCRdb table, and some are missing; sequencing was by immunoSEQ multiplex PCR. The table shows about 150,000 clones, with more than 85% occurring only once. Sequencing input: PBMCs. The receptor set was obtained from a man between 18 and 29 years old in good health and CMV-seronegative.

The chain has TRBV7-8 and TRBJ1-4; D is unresolved. V lost 0 bases to trimming and J lost 4 bases, with 9 bases between them. CDR1 and CDR2 from the germline V gene are SGHVS and FQNEAQ. CDR3 length equals 15 residues. The CDR3 DNA sequence: TGTGCCAGCAGCTTAGCATCAGACATTAATGAAAAACTGTTTTTT. The encoded protein is CASSLASDINEKLFF.

This clone was seen a single time. The rearrangement joins TRBV9 to TRBJ1-2; 9 nucleotides line up with TRBD1. The CDR3 loop spans 15 amino acids. With 3 bases clipped from V and 7 bases from J, the junction kept 10 bases outside the gene matches. Germline CDR1 is SGDLS and CDR2 is YYNGEE. In DNA, the CDR3 is TGTGCCAGCAGCGCCCCACAGGGGGCGCCGGGTGGCTACACCTTC. It yields the protein CASSAPQGAPGGYTF.

The chain links TRBV18 to TRBJ1-1, with D possibly TRBD1 on 5 matching bases. V shed 7 bases and J shed 8 bases, with 14 bases lying between them. CDR3 length: 12 amino acids. CDR1 is KGHSH, CDR2 LQKENI, per germline. CDR3 sequence reads: CASFRDSGEAFF. The CDR3 coding sequence is TGTGCCAGCTTCCGGGACTCCGGGGAAGCTTTCTTT.

V usage is TRBV5-4 and J usage is TRBJ2-3, with TRBD2 matching over 7 bases. Germline V gene data show CDR1 as SGHNT and CDR2 as YYREEE (reference sequence). The CDR3 is made up of 14 amino acids. The ends lost 0 bases at V and 6 bases at J; junction bases unmatched: 4. Here the CDR3 DNA reads TGTGCCAGCAGCTTGGTAGACGGGGGGGATACGCAGTATTTT. It yields the protein CASSLVDGGDTQYF.

This rearrangement joins TRBV29-1 to TRBJ2-3; 7 nucleotides line up with TRBD1. Unmatched junction bases numbered 4, after V lost 3 bases and J lost 1 base. Germline loops: CDR1 SQVTM, CDR2 ANQGSEA. The CDR3 is made up of 14 amino acids. The CDR3 region has the DNA TGCAGCGTTGATATTGGGACAGGCACAGATACGCAGTATTTT. Its protein is CSVDIGTGTDTQYF.

The chain couples TRBV10-2 to TRBJ1-6; D is perhaps TRBD1 (6 bases). Germline CDR1 and CDR2: WSHSY and SAAADI. The V and J ends lost 6 bases and 4 bases respectively, with 13 bases between them. This CDR3 has 15 residues. The CDR3 nucleotides read TGCGCCAGCAGCTACAGGGAGCCGTATAATTCACCCCTCCACTTT. It is translated as CASSYREPYNSPLHF.

The rearrangement joins TRBV18 to TRBJ1-1; TRBD1 agrees at 11 bases. The CDR3 spans 17 residues. V was pared by 1 base and J by 0 bases, with 4 bases of the junction left unmatched. Germline values: CDR1 KGHSH, CDR2 LQKENI. The CDR3 sequence: CASSPRDRGSLNTEAFF. In nucleotides, the CDR3 is TGTGCCAGCTCACCACGGGACAGGGGGAGTTTGAACACTGAAGCTTTCTTT.

The chain employs TRBV5-8 and TRBJ1-1; D uncertain. The CDR3 length is 14 residues. Germline V gene data show CDR1 as SGHTS and CDR2 as YDEGEE. Trimming cost V 0 bases and J 2 bases, with 8 bases left between them. The CDR3 region is CASSLERGNTEAFF. The CDR3 bases are TGTGCCAGCAGCTTGGAGCGGGGAAACACTGAAGCTTTCTTT.

This chain joins TRBV19 and TRBJ1-1; the D is unclear. The CDR3 is 15 residues long. Germline assignment: CDR1 LNHDA and CDR2 SQIVND (reference sequence). Trimming took 3 bases from V and 3 from J, leaving 14 bases between them. In DNA, the CDR3 is TGTGCCAGTAGTATTGGCGGGTATTCGTACACTGAAGCTTTCTTT. It codes for CASSIGGYSYTEAFF.

V is TRBV25-1 and J is TRBJ1-3; D is possibly TRBD1 (6 bases). Trimming stripped 4 bases from V and 2 bases from J, with 15 bases between. Germline V CDR1 and CDR2: MGHDK, SYGVNS. This CDR3 spans 16 amino acids. CDR3 sequence (DNA): TGTGCCAGCAGTGGGATAACAGGGATCCCTGGAAACACCATATATTTT. Encoded protein: CASSGITGIPGNTIYF.

This chain uses TRBV5-8 with TRBJ2-2; no definite D call. Per the germline V gene, CDR1 is SGHTS and CDR2 is YDEGEE. The V end was cut by 6 bases, the J end by 4 bases, with 7 bases between. The CDR3 runs 12 residues. The CDR3 region has the DNA TGTGCCAGCAAGCCAGGCACCGGGGAGCTGTTTTTT. Protein: CASKPGTGELFF.

The count of this clone is one. The chain joins TRBV27 to TRBJ2-1; TRBD2 is a possible D gene (6 bases). Trimming cost V 3 bases and J 14 bases, with 14 bases left between them. The germline V gene encodes CDR1 MNHEY and CDR2 SMNVEV (reference sequence). This CDR3 is built from 12 residues. For the CDR3, the DNA is TGTGCCAGCAGTTTCCCCGGGACTGGGGAGTTCTTC. Translation gives CASSFPGTGEFF.

This chain uses TRBV7-2 with TRBJ1-4, with 9 bases that match TRBD1. Germline V CDR1 and CDR2: SGHTA, FQGNSA. The CDR3 is 14 amino acids. Germline trimming cut 5 bases from V and 6 bases from J; bases unmatched to any gene: 4. This chain's CDR3 is CASSLDRGYEKLFF. CDR3 DNA sequence: TGTGCCAGCAGCCTGGACAGGGGTTATGAAAAACTGTTTTTT.

The rearrangement uses TRBV5-4 and TRBJ1-4; no firm D call. The CDR3 is 16 residues long. Germline V CDR1 and CDR2: SGHNT, YYREEE (reference sequence). Trimming cost V 3 bases and J 5 bases, with 17 bases left between them. This CDR3 is CASSSTDPGLNEKLFF. DNA of the CDR3: TGTGCCAGCAGCTCGACCGACCCGGGTTTAAATGAAAAACTGTTTTTT. Variable domain in full (rest from reference TRBV5-4 and TRBJ1-4): ETGVTQSPTHLIKTRGQQVTLRCSSQSGHNTVSWYQQALGQGPQFIFQYYREEENGRGNFPPRFSGLQFPNYSSELNVNALELDDSALYLCASSSTDPGLNEKLFFGSGTQLSVL.

The V and J genes are TRBV5-6 and TRBJ2-1; D ambiguous. With 1 base removed from V and 8 bases from J, the gap between germline ends came to 7 bases. Looked up from germline, CDR1 is SGHDT and CDR2 is YYEEEE. The CDR3 is 12 amino acids. The CDR3: CASSLFTDEQFF. As DNA, the CDR3 is TGTGCCAGCAGCTTGTTTACAGATGAGCAGTTCTTC.

The gene calls are TRBV5-1 and TRBJ2-7, with 9 bases lining up with TRBD1. The germline V gene has CDR1 SGHRS and CDR2 YFSETQ. Trimming removed 9 bases from V and 4 bases from J; junction bases left unmatched: 14. The CDR3 contains 15 residues. CDR3 sequence reads: CANRGRDRVNYEQYF. The CDR3 DNA follows: TGCGCCAATCGTGGCCGGGACAGGGTAAATTACGAGCAGTACTTC. The entire variable domain, with the rest obtained from reference TRBV5-1 and TRBJ2-7, is as follows: KAGVTQTPRYLIKTRGQQVTLSCSPISGHRSVSWYQQTPGQGLQFLFEYFSETQRNKGNFPGRFSGRQFSNSRSEMNVSTLELGDSALYLCANRGRDRVNYEQYFGPGTRLTVT.

The rearrangement joins TRBV4-2 to TRBJ2-1; D perhaps matches TRBD2 (5 bases). V lost 1 base, J lost 3 bases, and 10 bases lay in between. Per the germline V gene, CDR1 is LGHNA and CDR2 is YNFKEQ. The CDR3 covers 15 residues. For the CDR3, the DNA is TGTGCCAGCAGCCAAGTAGATAGCGACTACAATGAGCAGTTCTTC. It encodes CASSQVDSDYNEQFF.

This clone has only one observation. This chain links TRBV10-3 with TRBJ1-6, with D possibly being TRBD1 (5 bases). The CDR3 runs 16 residues. Trimming took off 3 bases at V and 7 bases at J, with 16 bases between the two ends. CDR1 is ENHRY and CDR2 is SYGVKD in the germline V gene. CDR3: CAISEGAARGNSPLHF. CDR3 bases: TGTGCCATCAGTGAAGGGGCGGCTCGGGGGAATTCACCCCTCCACTTT.

The J gene is TRBJ1-2, the V gene TRBV5-1; TRBD1 aligns across 8 bases. The CDR3 consists of 16 residues. Trimming took 3 bases from V and 6 from J; bases not matched to a gene: 13. CDR1 is SGHRS and CDR2 is YFSETQ in the germline V gene. Here the CDR3 reads CASSSQGAQFKDGYTF. The DNA for the CDR3 is TGCGCCAGCAGCTCCCAGGGGGCGCAGTTTAAGGATGGCTACACCTTC.

The chain recombines TRBV5-6 with TRBJ2-1; 7 nucleotides line up with TRBD2. V was clipped by 2 bases and J by 0 bases; unmatched bases: 5. The germline V gene encodes CDR1 SGHDT and CDR2 YYEEEE. The length of the CDR3 is 16 residues. The CDR3 is CASSFTRGSSYNEQFF. The CDR3 DNA reads as TGTGCCAGCAGCTTTACTCGCGGGAGCTCCTACAATGAGCAGTTCTTC.

This clone appeared a single time. The chain links TRBV6-5 to TRBJ2-7; tentatively, D is TRBD2 (6 bases). V was clipped by 5 bases and J by 4 bases, with 15 bases between them. The CDR3 is made up of 14 amino acids. CDR1 is MNHEY, CDR2 SVGAGI, per germline. CDR3 DNA sequence: TGTGCCAGCAGTCGCCCCGGGAGTGCTTACGAGCAGTACGTC. Its protein product is CASSRPGSAYEQYV.

V gene TRBV13 combines with J gene TRBJ2-7, with 9 bases that match TRBD1. There are 15 residues in the CDR3. The J segment lost 5 bases and the V segment lost 5 bases, leaving 10 bases of the junction unmatched. Germline lookup yields CDR1 PRHDT and CDR2 FYEKMQ (reference sequence). The CDR3 region is CASSPPGQGFHEQYF. The CDR3, as DNA: TGTGCCAGCAGCCCACCGGGACAGGGCTTCCACGAGCAGTACTTC.

The chain combines TRBV6-5 with TRBJ1-6; D possibly corresponds to TRBD1 (5 bases). The germline V gene encodes CDR1 MNHEY and CDR2 SVGAGI. Trimming cost V 0 bases and J 7 bases, with 7 bases left between them. This CDR3 region has 14 residues. The CDR3 region is CASSYSGRNSPLHF. The CDR3 DNA reads TGTGCCAGCAGTTACTCGGGGCGAAATTCACCCCTCCACTTT.

The count of this clone is one. This chain connects TRBV6-5 to TRBJ2-1; 8 bases map to TRBD2. The V gene end was trimmed by 7 bases and the J gene end by 7 bases; junction bases not matched to a gene: 9. The CDR3 runs 14 residues. Germline lookup yields CDR1 MNHEY and CDR2 SVGAGI. Here the CDR3 DNA reads TGTGCCAGCACAATCGGACTAGCCGCAAATGAGCAGTTCTTC. Protein product: CASTIGLAANEQFF.

This chain uses TRBV30 with TRBJ2-3, with D possibly TRBD2 on 5 matching bases. Germline V CDR1 and CDR2: GTSNPN, SVGIG (reference sequence). The CDR3 totals 14 residues. The ends were cut back, 7 bases at V and 4 bases at J, with 18 bases in the middle. The CDR3 loop reads CASGWQGRADTQYF. The CDR3 DNA is TGTGCCTCGGGGTGGCAAGGACGAGCAGATACGCAGTATTTT.

The chain combines TRBV10-2 with TRBJ2-1; D is possibly TRBD1 (6 bases). This CDR3 is built from 14 residues. CDR1 is WSHSY and CDR2 is SAAADI in the germline V gene. The V gene lost 7 bases and the J gene lost 7 bases, with 17 bases spanning the gap. The CDR3 here is CASIPRGSFNEQFF. CDR3 in DNA: TGCGCCAGCATCCCAAGGGGGAGTTTTAATGAGCAGTTCTTC.

This chain uses TRBV11-2 with TRBJ1-1, with a possible D match to TRBD1 (5 bases). Germline lookup yields CDR1 SGHAT and CDR2 FQNNGV. V was cut by 1 base and J by 9 bases, with 6 bases left in between. This CDR3 is built from 11 residues. The DNA for the CDR3 is TGTGCCAGCAGCTTAGGGACACAAGCTTTCTTT. It encodes CASSLGTQAFF.

The chain employs TRBV11-3 and TRBJ2-1; the match to TRBD1 covers 7 bases. The CDR3 extends over 16 amino acids. Germline CDR1 SGHNT, CDR2 YENEEA. V shed 1 base and J 8 bases; nucleotides not matched to a gene: 11. The CDR3 spells CASSLARTGWADEQFF. DNA for the CDR3: TGTGCCAGCAGCTTAGCAAGGACAGGCTGGGCAGATGAGCAGTTCTTC.

CDR3 region: CASSLVSSLNTEAFF. In DNA, the CDR3 is TGTGCCAGCAGTTTAGTTTCCAGTCTGAACACTGAAGCTTTCTTT. The chain carries TRBV28 and TRBJ1-1; D call uncertain. This CDR3 has 15 amino acids. Germline CDR1 reads MDHEN; CDR2 reads SYDVKM. V shed 2 bases and J shed 0 bases, with 10 bases lying between them. Based on the CDR3 plus reference TRBV28 and TRBJ1-1, the full variable domain is DVKVTQSSRYLVKRTGEKVFLECVQDMDHENMFWYRQDPGLGLRLIYFSYDVKMKEKGDIPEGYSVSREKKERFSLILESASTNQTSMYLCASSLVSSLNTEAFFGQGTRLTVV.